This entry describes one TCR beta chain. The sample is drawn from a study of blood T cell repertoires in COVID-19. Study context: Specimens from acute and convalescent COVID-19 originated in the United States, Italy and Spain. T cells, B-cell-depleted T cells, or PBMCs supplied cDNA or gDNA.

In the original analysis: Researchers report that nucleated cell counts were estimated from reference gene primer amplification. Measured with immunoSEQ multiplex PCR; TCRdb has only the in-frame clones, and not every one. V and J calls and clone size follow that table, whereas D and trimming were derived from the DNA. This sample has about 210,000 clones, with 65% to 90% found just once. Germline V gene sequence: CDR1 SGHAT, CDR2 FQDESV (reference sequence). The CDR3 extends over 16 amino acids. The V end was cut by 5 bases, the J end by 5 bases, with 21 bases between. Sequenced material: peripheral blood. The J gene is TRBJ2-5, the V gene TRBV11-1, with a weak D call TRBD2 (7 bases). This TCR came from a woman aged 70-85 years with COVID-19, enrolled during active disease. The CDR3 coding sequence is TGTGCCAGCAGCCCGAGGGCGGGGGCTACCGGGGAGACCCAGTACTTC. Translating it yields CASSPRAGATGETQYF.